A single sample gave rise to the 8 T cell receptor beta chains below, sequenced in a study of T cell repertoires in cytomegalovirus infection. These receptors lack a known antigen. TCRdb ran MiXCR on the reads and lists one entry per CDR3 protein. The table shows fewer than 900,000 distinct CDR3 sequences, with about 27% occurring only once. The source material was cultured CD8+ T cells from PBMCs, sampled from culture after CMV antigen stimulation. All receptors derive from a human donor in good health (CMV status not recorded). Some clones in this sample may be carry-over from other donors' samples.

This clonotype was seen a few times. V and J are TRBV11-2 and TRBJ2-1; D not resolved. This CDR3 is built from 20 residues. Trimming removed 2 bases at V and 6 bases at J, with 29 bases between. Germline CDR1 is SGHAT and CDR2 is FQNNGV. CDR3 residues: CASSLYPSLAPHSFPNEQFF. For the CDR3, the DNA is TGTGCCAGCAGCTTATATCCATCGCTCGCCCCGCACAGCTTCCCCAATGAGCAGTTCTTC. Variable domain in full (rest from reference TRBV11-2 and TRBJ2-1): EAGVAQSPRYKIIEKRQSVAFWCNPISGHATLYWYQQILGQGPKLLIQFQNNGVVDDSQLPKDRFSAERLKGVDSTLKIQPAKLEDSAVYLCASSLYPSLAPHSFPNEQFFGPGTRLTVL.

The chain employs TRBV7-9 and TRBJ2-1; tentative D call: TRBD1 (5 bases). CDR1 and CDR2 (germline): SEHNR, FQNEAQ (reference sequence). The CDR3 runs 14 residues. V gave up 7 bases and J gave up 0 bases, with 10 bases separating them. The CDR3 DNA reads as TGTGCCAGCACAGGGCAAAGCTCCTACAATGAGCAGTTCTTC. Translated: CASTGQSSYNEQFF. Variable domain in full (rest from reference TRBV7-9 and TRBJ2-1): DTGVSQNPRHKITKRGQNVTFRCDPISEHNRLYWYRQTLGQGPEFLTYFQNEAQLEKSRLLSDRFSAERPKGSFSTLEIQRTEQGDSAMYLCASTGQSSYNEQFFGPGTRLTVL.

This clonotype came up many times. This chain joins TRBV7-2 and TRBJ2-5; D uncertain. CDR1 is SGHTA and CDR2 is FQGNSA in the germline V gene. The length of the CDR3 is 15 residues. V dropped 1 base and J dropped 5 bases, with 14 bases sitting between them. CDR3: CASSLGRGLVETQYF. The CDR3 DNA reads TGTGCCAGCAGCTTAGGTCGAGGCTTGGTGGAGACCCAGTACTTC. Full variable domain (rest looked up from reference TRBV7-2 and TRBJ2-5): GAGVSQSPSNKVTEKGKDVELRCDPISGHTALYWYRQSLGQGLEFLIYFQGNSAPDKSGLPSDRFSAERTGGSVSTLTIQRTQQEDSAVYLCASSLGRGLVETQYFGPGTRLLVL.

The chain's CDR3 is CASSLAQGVLYGYTF. The CDR3 region has the DNA TGTGCCAGCAGCTTAGCGCAGGGGGTTCTCTATGGCTACACCTTC. The chain employs TRBV7-9 and TRBJ1-2; TRBD1 agrees at 7 bases. CDR1 is SEHNR, CDR2 FQNEAQ, per germline (reference sequence). This CDR3 comprises 15 residues. The trim removed 0 bases at V and 4 bases at J, leaving 5 bases unmatched. The full variable domain, completed using reference TRBV7-9 and TRBJ1-2, is DTGVSQNPRHKITKRGQNVTFRCDPISEHNRLYWYRQTLGQGPEFLTYFQNEAQLEKSRLLSDRFSAERPKGSFSTLEIQRTEQGDSAMYLCASSLAQGVLYGYTFGSGTRLTVV.

This clonotype was found a few times. The rearrangement joins TRBV27 to TRBJ1-3; D not certain. CDR1 is MNHEY, CDR2 SMNVEV, per germline (reference sequence). Trimming stripped 3 bases from V and 0 bases from J, with 6 bases between. This CDR3 has 14 amino acids. The CDR3 sequence: CASSFSGSGNTIYF. CDR3 bases: TGTGCCAGCAGTTTTTCAGGCTCTGGAAACACCATATATTTT.

This clonotype was picked up many times. The gene calls are TRBV7-2 and TRBJ1-1; 9 nucleotides agree with TRBD1. CDR3 length equals 15 residues. CDR1 and CDR2 (germline): SGHTA, FQGNSA. With V trimmed by 5 bases and J by 5 bases, 9 bases remained unmatched. The CDR3 sequence is CASSPLTGGRTEAFF. The DNA for the CDR3 is TGTGCCAGCAGCCCCCTTACAGGGGGCCGGACTGAAGCTTTCTTT. Together with reference TRBV7-2 and TRBJ1-1, the CDR3 gives the full variable domain: GAGVSQSPSNKVTEKGKDVELRCDPISGHTALYWYRQSLGQGLEFLIYFQGNSAPDKSGLPSDRFSAERTGGSVSTLTIQRTQQEDSAVYLCASSPLTGGRTEAFFGQGTRLTVV.

In DNA, the CDR3 is TGTGCCAGCAGCCAAGAGTTCGCGGGGCCCAGCACAGATACGCAGTATTTT. Protein product: CASSQEFAGPSTDTQYF. The chain carries TRBV14 and TRBJ2-3; D is possibly TRBD2 (6 bases). Between the trimmed V and J ends, which lost 0 bases and 0 bases, there was a span of 13 bases. The CDR3 length is 17 residues. Germline lookup yields CDR1 SGHDN and CDR2 FVKESK. Looking up the rest from reference TRBV14 and TRBJ2-3 gives the full variable domain: EAGVTQFPSHSVIEKGQTVTLRCDPISGHDNLYWYRRVMGKEIKFLLHFVKESKQDESGMPNNRFLAERTGGTYSTLKVQPAELEDSGVYFCASSQEFAGPSTDTQYFGPGTRLTVL.

V and J are TRBV19 and TRBJ1-5; D remains unclear. There are 16 residues in the CDR3. Per the germline V gene, CDR1 is LNHDA and CDR2 is SQIVND (reference sequence). The V end was cut by 2 bases, the J end by 6 bases, with 17 bases between. CDR3 in DNA: TGTGCCAGTAGTATAAGTGTCGGTATAGCGGGTCAGCCCCAGCATTTT. Amino acid sequence: CASSISVGIAGQPQHF.